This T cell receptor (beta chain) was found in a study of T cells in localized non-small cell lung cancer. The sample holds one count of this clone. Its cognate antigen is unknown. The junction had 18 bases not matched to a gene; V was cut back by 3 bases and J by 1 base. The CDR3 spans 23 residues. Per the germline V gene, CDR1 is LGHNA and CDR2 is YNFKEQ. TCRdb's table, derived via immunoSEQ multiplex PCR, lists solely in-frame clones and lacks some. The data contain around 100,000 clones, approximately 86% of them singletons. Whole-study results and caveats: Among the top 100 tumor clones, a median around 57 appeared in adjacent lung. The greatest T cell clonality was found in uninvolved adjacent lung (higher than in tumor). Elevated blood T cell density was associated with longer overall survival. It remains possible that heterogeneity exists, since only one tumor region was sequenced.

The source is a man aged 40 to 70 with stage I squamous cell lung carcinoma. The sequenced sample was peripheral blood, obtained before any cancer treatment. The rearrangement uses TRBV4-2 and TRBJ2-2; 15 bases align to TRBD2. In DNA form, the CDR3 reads TGTGCCAGCAGCCAGACAGGCCCGTTGCCACCGGGACTAGCGGGGGGGAACACCGGGGAGCTGTTTTTT. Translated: CASSQTGPLPPGLAGGNTGELFF.